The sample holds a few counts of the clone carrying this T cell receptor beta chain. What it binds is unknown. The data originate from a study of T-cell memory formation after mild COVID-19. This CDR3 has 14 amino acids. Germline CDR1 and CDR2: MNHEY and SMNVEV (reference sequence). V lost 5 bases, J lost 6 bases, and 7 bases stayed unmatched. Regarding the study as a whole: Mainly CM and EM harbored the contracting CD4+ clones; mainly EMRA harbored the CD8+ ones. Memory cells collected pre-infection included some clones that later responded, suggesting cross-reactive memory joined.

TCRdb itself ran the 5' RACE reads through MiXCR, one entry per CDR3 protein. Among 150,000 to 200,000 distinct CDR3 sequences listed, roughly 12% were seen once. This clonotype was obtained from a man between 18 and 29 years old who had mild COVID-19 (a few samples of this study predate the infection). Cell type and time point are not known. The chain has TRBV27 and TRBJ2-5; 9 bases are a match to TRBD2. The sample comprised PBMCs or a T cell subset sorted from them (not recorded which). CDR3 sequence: CASSVGTSWQTQYF. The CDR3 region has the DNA TGTGCCAGCAGTGTCGGGACTAGCTGGCAGACCCAGTACTTC.